The present T cell receptor beta chain was sequenced within a study of regulatory T cells in long-lasting Graves disease. Study as a whole: Persistence in Graves' disease denoted antithyroid drug use beyond 5 years alongside positive TSH receptor antibodies. Study-wide results and limits: Comparison showed that persistent patients shared more public clonotypes (about 2,600) than new patients (roughly 970).

About this clonotype: What it binds is unknown.

Described time point: persistent/refractory GD, antithyroid drugs over 5 years with positive TRAb. PBMCs were the source of the RNA used for TCR sequencing. EDTA tubes collected roughly 9 milliliters of peripheral blood. Germline CDR1 is DFQATT and CDR2 is SNEGSKA (reference sequence). This CDR3 region has 13 residues. V was cut by 0 bases and J by 2 bases, with 7 bases left in between. CDR3 regions were amplified by Arm-PCR using iRepertoire HTBI primers to build TCR beta libraries. Authors' data handling: In the combined samples, 62 TRBV and 14 to 15 TRBJ segments were identified. One entry per CDR3 protein, called by TCRdb with MiXCR from the multiplex PCR reads. These V and J calls rely on TCRdb rather than the paper's analysis. The repertoire holds 400,000 to 500,000 distinct CDR3 sequences, with around a fifth as singletons.

The sample was peripheral blood mononuclear cells (PBMCs), taken when the disease was refractory, from a patient treated with antithyroid drugs. The clonotype was recovered from a female donor with Graves disease. This chain connects TRBV20-1 to TRBJ1-1; D is unclear. The CDR3 is CSARDIKNTEAFF. The CDR3 nucleotides read TGCAGTGCTAGAGATATAAAAAACACTGAAGCTTTCTTT.